This T cell receptor beta chain is drawn from a study of shared T cell receptors in the human thymus. TCRdb keeps only in-frame clones here, not all; method: immunoSEQ multiplex PCR. The sample has some 400,000 clones, 95% seen once. The sequenced sample consisted of thymocytes. This sequence was found in a human donor.

The CDR3 spells CASSQGPGNQPQHF. DNA of the CDR3: TGCGCCAGCAGCCAAGGCCCCGGCAATCAGCCCCAGCATTTT. The J gene is TRBJ1-5, the V gene TRBV4-1, with D unclear. Germline V gives CDR1 MGHRA, CDR2 YSYEKL. V gave up 1 base and J gave up 2 bases, with 6 bases separating them. CDR3 size: 14 residues.